These 20 T cell receptor beta chains were all obtained from the same sample, sequenced in a study of CD8 T cells in ankylosing spondylitis. TCRdb fed the 5' RACE reads into MiXCR, producing one record per CDR3 protein. The data hold around 320,000 distinct CDR3 sequences, with more than 20% observed a single time. The sample was blood, either unsorted or a sorted T cell fraction (not recorded which). These receptor sequences come from a female donor with ankylosing spondylitis or in good health (not recorded which).

The rearrangement uses TRBV5-1 and TRBJ2-5; D gene ambiguous. This CDR3 is built from 13 residues. The ends were cut back, 2 bases at V and 5 bases at J, with 10 bases in the middle. CDR1 is SGHRS and CDR2 is YFSETQ in the germline V gene. The CDR3 reads CASSFGSRETQYF. In DNA form, the CDR3 reads TGCGCCAGCAGCTTCGGCAGTCGGGAGACCCAGTACTTC. The whole variable domain, remainder taken from reference TRBV5-1 and TRBJ2-5, is KAGVTQTPRYLIKTRGQQVTLSCSPISGHRSVSWYQQTPGQGLQFLFEYFSETQRNKGNFPGRFSGRQFSNSRSEMNVSTLELGDSALYLCASSFGSRETQYFGPGTRLLVL.

This clonotype has just a few counts. V usage is TRBV6-1 and J usage is TRBJ2-5; D perhaps matches TRBD2 (7 bases). V lost 8 bases to trimming and J lost 5 bases, with 15 bases between them. The CDR3 is 13 amino acids. CDR1 is MNHNS and CDR2 is SASEGT in the germline V gene. CDR3 coding DNA: TGTGCCAGCGCCCGGGGGGCCGGGGAGACCCAGTACTTC. It encodes CASARGAGETQYF.

The rearrangement joins TRBV29-1 to TRBJ2-7; tentatively, D is TRBD1 (5 bases). Germline V gene sequence: CDR1 SQVTM, CDR2 ANQGSEA. CDR3 size: 15 residues. The V and J ends lost 0 bases and 3 bases respectively, with 15 bases between them. The DNA of the CDR3 is TGCAGCGTTGAAGATCGGGTGGGGCCCCTCTACGAGCAGTACTTC. Protein sequence: CSVEDRVGPLYEQYF.

Many counts were recorded for this clonotype. The gene calls are TRBV7-2 and TRBJ2-3; the match to TRBD2 covers 7 bases. J was trimmed by 11 bases and V by 0 bases; bases with no gene match: 5. The germline gives CDR1 SGHTA, CDR2 FQGNSA. The CDR3 is made up of 13 amino acids. CDR3 protein: CASSLARESGQYF. The CDR3 DNA is TGTGCCAGCAGCTTAGCGCGGGAGTCGGGGCAGTATTTT.

This clonotype was detected a few times. The genes are TRBV20-1 and TRBJ1-5; D is perhaps TRBD1 (5 bases). Germline assignment: CDR1 DFQATT and CDR2 SNEGSKA (reference sequence). Trimming took off 6 bases at V and 0 bases at J, with 18 bases between the two ends. The CDR3 runs to 16 residues. The CDR3 DNA reads TGCAGTGCACAGCTGGGGCAGCCTTATAGCAATCAGCCCCAGCATTTT. This encodes CSAQLGQPYSNQPQHF.

This clonotype turned up a few times. The chain is built from TRBV6-5 and TRBJ2-1; D uncertain. The germline V gene encodes CDR1 MNHEY and CDR2 SVGAGI. The CDR3 length is 14 residues. The V and J ends lost 0 bases and 9 bases respectively, with 12 bases between them. The CDR3 protein is CASSYSTSRPEQFF. CDR3 bases: TGTGCCAGCAGTTACTCTACTTCAAGGCCTGAGCAGTTCTTC.

The rearrangement joins TRBV27 to TRBJ2-7; TRBD2 aligns across 7 bases. CDR3 length: 15 residues. V was clipped by 10 bases and J by 6 bases; unmatched bases: 18. CDR1 is MNHEY, CDR2 SMNVEV, per germline (reference sequence). The CDR3 reads CATSRRAGVWSEQYF. The CDR3 bases are TGTGCCACCTCTAGAAGGGCGGGAGTCTGGAGCGAGCAGTACTTC.

The CDR3 here is CASSISRGAHEQFF. For the CDR3, the DNA is TGTGCCAGTAGTATTAGTAGGGGAGCCCATGAGCAGTTCTTC. V is TRBV19 and J is TRBJ2-1, with D tentatively TRBD1 or TRBD2 (5 bases each). Germline V gene sequence: CDR1 LNHDA, CDR2 SQIVND (reference sequence). This CDR3 spans 14 amino acids. The V end was cut by 3 bases, the J end by 8 bases, with 14 bases between.

The rearrangement links TRBV7-2 to TRBJ2-1; tentatively, D is TRBD2 (6 bases). CDR1 is SGHTA, CDR2 FQGNSA, per germline. This CDR3 contains 15 residues. Trimming cost V 1 base and J 2 bases, with 9 bases left between them. The CDR3 protein is CASSLVGGAYNEQFF. CDR3 nucleotides: TGTGCCAGCAGCTTAGTGGGCGGGGCCTACAATGAGCAGTTCTTC.

This clonotype was counted ten times or more. The chain links TRBV7-9 to TRBJ2-1; 9 nucleotides match TRBD2. This CDR3 is 16 amino acids long. V lost 5 bases, J lost 9 bases, and 14 bases stayed unmatched. Looked up from germline, CDR1 is SEHNR and CDR2 is FQNEAQ (reference sequence). The CDR3 nucleotides are TGTGCCAGCAGCCCCTCTTGGGGCGGGAGGGCCGGTGAGCAGTTCTTC. Translating gives CASSPSWGGRAGEQFF. Variable domain in full (rest from reference TRBV7-9 and TRBJ2-1): DTGVSQNPRHKITKRGQNVTFRCDPISEHNRLYWYRQTLGQGPEFLTYFQNEAQLEKSRLLSDRFSAERPKGSFSTLEIQRTEQGDSAMYLCASSPSWGGRAGEQFFGPGTRLTVL.

This sequence joins TRBV12-3 or TRBV12-4 and TRBJ2-1, with D unclear. Trimming removed 8 bases from V and 8 bases from J, with 10 bases in between. The CDR3 runs 11 residues. The CDR3 spells CASRDRDEQFF. CDR3 sequence (DNA): TGTGCCAGCCGAGATCGGGATGAGCAGTTCTTC.

This clonotype was counted between two and nine times. V is TRBV6-2 or TRBV6-3 and J is TRBJ2-2, with D perhaps TRBD2 (5 bases). Germline assignment: CDR1 MNHEY and CDR2 SVGEGT. The CDR3 runs to 15 residues. Trimming removed 4 bases at V and 2 bases at J, with 11 bases between. The CDR3 DNA reads as TGTGCCAGCAGTTTTCTAGCAGATAACACCGGGGAGCTGTTTTTT. Translation: CASSFLADNTGELFF.

The CDR3 DNA sequence: TGTGCCAGCAGCGTAGGAGGGACAGCCACAGATACGCAGTATTTT. Translation: CASSVGGTATDTQYF. The chain uses TRBV9 and TRBJ2-3; 7 bases match TRBD1. There are 15 residues in the CDR3. The junction had 3 bases not matched to a gene; V was cut back by 0 bases and J by 2 bases. Germline CDR1 SGDLS, CDR2 YYNGEE.

This clonotype came up many times. This sequence joins TRBV29-1 and TRBJ1-2; D is unclear. V lost 6 bases to trimming and J lost 4 bases, with 12 bases between them. CDR3 size: 12 residues. Per germline, CDR1 SQVTM and CDR2 ANQGSEA. The CDR3 DNA is TGCAGCGTCCGGCCGGAGGGCTATGGCTACACCTTC. Translated: CSVRPEGYGYTF.

This clonotype was seen more than once but under ten times. This sequence joins TRBV11-1 and TRBJ2-6; 10 nucleotides align to TRBD1. The V and J ends lost 4 bases and 0 bases, in that order; junction bases with no gene match: 6. The germline V gene has CDR1 SGHAT and CDR2 FQDESV (reference sequence). The CDR3 consists of 18 residues. The CDR3 bases are TGTGCCAGCAGCTATGGGACAGGGGACCGCTCTGGGGCCAACGTCCTGACTTTC. It translates to CASSYGTGDRSGANVLTF.

This sequence joins TRBV7-6 and TRBJ2-5; the D gene is possibly TRBD2 (6 bases). The CDR3 runs to 13 residues. V dropped 6 bases and J dropped 3 bases, with 11 bases sitting between them. Germline loops: CDR1 SGHVS, CDR2 FNYEAQ. The CDR3 loop is CASRRGVKETQYF. CDR3 nucleotide sequence: TGTGCCAGCAGGCGCGGGGTTAAAGAGACCCAGTACTTC. Full variable domain (missing parts from reference TRBV7-6 and TRBJ2-5): GAGVSQSPRYKVTKRGQDVALRCDPISGHVSLYWYRQALGQGPEFLTYFNYEAQQDKSGLPNDRFSAERPEGSISTLTIQRTEQRDSAMYRCASRRGVKETQYFGPGTRLLVL.

This clonotype has a handful of counts. The CDR3 reads CASSPWGEDEQFF. DNA for the CDR3: TGTGCCAGCAGCCCCTGGGGCGAGGATGAGCAGTTCTTC. The V gene is TRBV5-5, the J gene TRBJ2-1, with D maybe TRBD1 (5 bases). The V end lost 4 bases, the J end lost 8 bases, and 13 bases lay between the germline ends. Germline lookup yields CDR1 SGHKS and CDR2 YYEKEE (reference sequence). The CDR3 contains 13 residues.

This clonotype was recorded a few times. This rearrangement joins TRBV20-1 to TRBJ1-5; tentatively, D is TRBD1 (6 bases). This CDR3 spans 14 amino acids. Trimming stripped 2 bases from V and 6 bases from J, with 14 bases between. Germline V gives CDR1 DFQATT, CDR2 SNEGSKA (reference sequence). The CDR3 DNA follows: TGCAGTGCTAGAAAGGGGGTGTGGAGTCAGCCCCAGCATTTT. Its protein product is CSARKGVWSQPQHF.

The chain joins TRBV30 to TRBJ2-1; 9 positions agree with TRBD2. The CDR3 spans 16 residues. CDR1 and CDR2 (germline): GTSNPN, SVGIG (reference sequence). The V and J ends lost 2 bases and 6 bases, in that order; junction bases with no gene match: 11. The CDR3 nucleotides read TGTGCCTGGAGTATAATAGCGGGAGTCTCCCGCAATGAGCAGTTCTTC. It codes for CAWSIIAGVSRNEQFF.

The V and J genes are TRBV19 and TRBJ2-1; perhaps TRBD2 as D (7 bases). The CDR3 runs to 11 residues. The V gene lost 4 bases and the J gene lost 12 bases, with 10 bases spanning the gap. CDR1 LNHDA and CDR2 SQIVND come from the germline V gene (reference sequence). Here the CDR3 reads CASSKGGVQFF. The CDR3, as DNA: TGTGCCAGTAGTAAAGGGGGGGTGCAGTTCTTC. The variable domain in full, completed from reference TRBV19 and TRBJ2-1, reads DGGITQSPKYLFRKEGQNVTLSCEQNLNHDAMYWYRQDPGQGLRLIYYSQIVNDFQKGDIAEGYSVSREKKESFPLTVTSAQKNPTAFYLCASSKGGVQFFGPGTRLTVL.